Presented here are 7 T cell receptor beta chains from one specimen sequenced in a study of blood T cell repertoires in COVID-19. Data came from immunoSEQ multiplex PCR; TCRdb stores just in-frame clones and leaves some out. The data show about 330,000 clones, about 87% seen once. Material: PBMCs or T cells enriched from blood (not recorded which). The receptors derive from a man aged 30 to 39 who had recovered from COVID-19.

The J gene is TRBJ1-3, the V gene TRBV18; 7 bases match TRBD1. V gave up 3 bases and J gave up 0 bases; unmatched junction bases: 2. Per germline, CDR1 KGHSH and CDR2 LQKENI. This CDR3 spans 15 amino acids. CDR3 sequence: CASSPDRSSGNTIYF. DNA of the CDR3: TGTGCCAGCTCACCGGACAGGTCCTCTGGAAACACCATATATTTT.

The genes are TRBV10-3 and TRBJ1-2, with 7 positions matching TRBD1. Per germline, CDR1 ENHRY and CDR2 SYGVKD. This CDR3 is 15 amino acids long. The ends lost 2 bases at V and 4 bases at J; junction bases unmatched: 7. CDR3 amino acids: CAISETMTGFYGYTF. The CDR3 region has the DNA TGTGCCATCAGTGAGACAATGACAGGGTTCTATGGCTACACCTTC.

This clone appeared once. The CDR3 DNA reads as TGTGCCAGCAGCTCTGGGACAGGGCCCCAGCATTTT. Its protein is CASSSGTGPQHF. This sequence joins TRBV11-2 and TRBJ1-5; 8 bases are shared with TRBD1. CDR1 SGHAT and CDR2 FQNNGV come from the germline V gene. After removal of 4 bases from V and 9 bases from J, the junction contained 2 bases not matched to a gene. This CDR3 is built from 12 residues.

This chain uses TRBV11-2 with TRBJ2-7; 7 bases match TRBD1. The CDR3 loop spans 15 amino acids. J lost 2 bases, V lost 5 bases, and 9 bases had no gene match. Germline V gives CDR1 SGHAT, CDR2 FQNNGV. The CDR3, as DNA: TGTGCCAGCAGCCTACACAGGGGTGGGCCCTACGAGCAGTACTTC. Translated: CASSLHRGGPYEQYF.

The chain links TRBV9 to TRBJ1-2; no clear D. CDR3 size: 15 residues. CDR1 SGDLS and CDR2 YYNGEE come from the germline V gene. V was trimmed by 0 bases and J by 0 bases, leaving 9 bases between them. The CDR3 DNA is TGTGCCAGCAGCGTAGTCGAAGCGGCTAACTATGGCTACACCTTC. Translation gives CASSVVEAANYGYTF.

The chain carries TRBV3-1 (or the pseudogene TRBV3-2) and TRBJ2-7; D remains ambiguous. CDR1 and CDR2 from the germline V gene are LGHDT and YNNKEL (reference sequence). V was pared by 1 base and J by 1 base, with 8 bases between. There are 14 residues in the CDR3. For the CDR3, the DNA is TGTGCCAGCAGCCAAGTTGAGGTATCCTACGAGCAGTACTTC. This gives the protein CASSQVEVSYEQYF.

In DNA, the CDR3 is TGCAGCGTTGAAGATCGCAGGGCTAGTCGTACTGAAGCTTTCTTT. Translating it yields CSVEDRRASRTEAFF. The chain carries TRBV29-1 and TRBJ1-1; possible D gene TRBD1, 5 bases. V was clipped by 0 bases and J by 5 bases, with 16 bases between them. Germline V lookup: CDR1 SQVTM, CDR2 ANQGSEA. The CDR3 length is 15 residues.